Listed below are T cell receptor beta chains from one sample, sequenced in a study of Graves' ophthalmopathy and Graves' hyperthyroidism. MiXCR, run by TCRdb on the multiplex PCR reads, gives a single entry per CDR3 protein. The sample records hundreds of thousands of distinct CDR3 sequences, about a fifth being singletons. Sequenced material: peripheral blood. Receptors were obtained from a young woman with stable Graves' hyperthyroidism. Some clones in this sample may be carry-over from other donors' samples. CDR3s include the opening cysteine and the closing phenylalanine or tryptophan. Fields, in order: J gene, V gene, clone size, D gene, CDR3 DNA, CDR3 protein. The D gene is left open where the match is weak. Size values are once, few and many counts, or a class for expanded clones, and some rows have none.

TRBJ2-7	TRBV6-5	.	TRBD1	TGTGCCAGCAGTTCGACCCATTTACAGGGGGCGGTCGAGCAGTACTTC	CASSSTHLQGAVEQYF
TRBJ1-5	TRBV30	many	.	TGTGCCTGGAGTGTACAGGGCAATCAGCCCCAGCATTTT	CAWSVQGNQPQHF
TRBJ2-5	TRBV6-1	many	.	TGTGCCAGCAGGGTGACAGTCCAAGAGACCCAGTACTTC	CASRVTVQETQYF
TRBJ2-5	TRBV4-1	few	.	TGCGCCAGCAGCCTTCCGGGACTCCCAGTTGGGCAGTACTTC	CASSLPGLPVGQYF
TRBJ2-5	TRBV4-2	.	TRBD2	TGTGCCAGCAGCCAACAGCACCGGGGGGAGGAGACCCAGTACTTC	CASSQQHRGEETQYF
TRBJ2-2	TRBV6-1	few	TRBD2	TGTGCCAGCTCTCCTACTGGGGGGGATACCGGGGAGCTGTTTTTT	CASSPTGGDTGELFF
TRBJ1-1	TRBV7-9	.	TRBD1	TGTGCCAGCAGCTCATCGGGACAGGGGGACACTGAAGCTTTCTTT	CASSSSGQGDTEAFF
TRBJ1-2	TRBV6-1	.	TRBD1	TGTGCCAGCCGGGTCGGGACAGGGTATGGCTACACCTTC	CASRVGTGYGYTF
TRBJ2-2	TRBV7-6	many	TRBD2	TGTGCCAGCAGCTTGACACTAGCGGGGGGGACTAGCACCGGGGAGCTGTTTTTT	CASSLTLAGGTSTGELFF
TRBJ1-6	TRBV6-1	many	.	TGTGCCAGCAGTGAAATACAGGGTAATTCACCCCTCCACTTT	CASSEIQGNSPLHF
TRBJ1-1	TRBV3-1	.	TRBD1	TGTGCCAGCAGCCAAACACCGGGACAGGACACTGAAGCTTTCTTT	CASSQTPGQDTEAFF
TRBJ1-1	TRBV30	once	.	TGTGCCTGGGCTGAGACAGGTTCCACTGAAGCTTTCTTT	CAWAETGSTEAFF
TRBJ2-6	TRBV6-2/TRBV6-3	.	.	TGTGCCAGCAGCCTCTCCGAGGGGTCTGGGGCCAACGTCCTGACTTTC	CASSLSEGSGANVLTF
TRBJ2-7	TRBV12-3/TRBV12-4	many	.	TGTGCCAGCAAAGGAGGGGACTCCTACGAGCAGTACTTC	CASKGGDSYEQYF
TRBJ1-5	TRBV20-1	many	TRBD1	TGCAGTGCTAGACAAGGGACAGGGCTTAGTCGACAGCCCCAGCATTTT	CSARQGTGLSRQPQHF
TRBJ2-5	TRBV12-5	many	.	TGTGCTAGTGGTTTGAGTGGGAAGGGGGGAGAGACCCAGTACTTC	CASGLSGKGGETQYF
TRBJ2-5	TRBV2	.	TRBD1	TGTGCCAAAGGACAGGGAGAGACCCAGTACTTC	CAKGQGETQYF
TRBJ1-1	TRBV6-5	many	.	TGTGCCAGCAGTTACTCCCCCAGGCCCACAGGGACTGAAGCTTTCTTT	CASSYSPRPTGTEAFF
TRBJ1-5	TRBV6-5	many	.	TGTGCCAGCAGTTACTCTTCGCAGGGTGGGCAGCCCCAGCATTTT	CASSYSSQGGQPQHF
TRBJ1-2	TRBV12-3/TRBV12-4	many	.	TGTGCCAGCAGTTCGGATGCGGGAGGCTACACCTTC	CASSSDAGGYTF
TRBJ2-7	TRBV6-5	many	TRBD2	TGTGCCAGCAGTTACTCGTCGGGGCGGGGGGTAGAGCAGTACTTC	CASSYSSGRGVEQYF
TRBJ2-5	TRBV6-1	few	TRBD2	TGTGCCAGCAGGGCTAGCGGGACGGAGACCCAGTACTTC	CASRASGTETQYF
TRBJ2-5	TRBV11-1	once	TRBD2	TGTGCCAGCAGCGCCGGGGGGAGCCGGCGGGCCCAGTACTTC	CASSAGGSRRAQYF
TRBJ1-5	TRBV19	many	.	TGTGCCAGTAGTATAGATCATAATAGCAATCAGCCCCAGCATTTT	CASSIDHNSNQPQHF
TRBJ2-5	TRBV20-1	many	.	TGCAGTGCTAGAGTGAGGGAGGACCTCCTACAAGAGACCCAGTACTTC	CSARVREDLLQETQYF
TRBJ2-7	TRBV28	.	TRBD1	TGTGCCAGCAGCTCCCCAGGCCCATTTAGGACAGGGGGCGGGTACGAGCAGTGCTTC	CASSSPGPFRTGGGYEQCF
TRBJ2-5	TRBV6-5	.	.	TGTGCCAGCAGTCACCTCGGGAGTAGCGAGACCCAGTACTTC	CASSHLGSSETQYF
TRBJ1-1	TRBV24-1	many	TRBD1	TGTGCCACCGCAAGAGGACAGGGCACTGAAGCTTTCTTT	CATARGQGTEAFF
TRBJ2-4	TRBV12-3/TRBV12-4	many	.	TGTGCCAGCAGTTTCTCTCTGGCGGACCCTTTCGGGGCCAAAAACATTCAGTACTTC	CASSFSLADPFGAKNIQYF
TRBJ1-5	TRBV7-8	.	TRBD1	TGTGCCAGCAGCGAGAACAGGGGGCCTCAGCCCCAGCATTTT	CASSENRGPQPQHF
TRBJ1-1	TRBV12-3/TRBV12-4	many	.	TGTGCCAGCATTACCGTCCCCGGGACTGAAGCTTTCTTT	CASITVPGTEAFF
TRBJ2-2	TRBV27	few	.	TGTGCCAGCAGAAAATCTGGGGACACCGGGGAGCTGTTTTTT	CASRKSGDTGELFF
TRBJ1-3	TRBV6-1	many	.	TGTGCCAGCACGGGTCACATAACTGGAAACACCATATATTTT	CASTGHITGNTIYF
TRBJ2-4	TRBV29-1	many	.	TGCAGCGTTCTGGACAGTTTCATTCAGTACTTC	CSVLDSFIQYF
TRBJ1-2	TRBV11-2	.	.	TGTGTCAGCAGCTTAGGTCCAGGGACACGAGATGGCTACACCTTC	CVSSLGPGTRDGYTF
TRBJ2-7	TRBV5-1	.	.	TGCGCCAGCAGCGTCTCCGGGGGCGGGTACGAGCAGTACTTC	CASSVSGGGYEQYF
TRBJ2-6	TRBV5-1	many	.	TGCGCCAGCAGGCCCACAGTCTCTGGGGCCAACGTCCTGACTTTC	CASRPTVSGANVLTF
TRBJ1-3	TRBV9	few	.	TGTGCCACCAGCAGGGGCTCCGGAAACACCATATATTTT	CATSRGSGNTIYF
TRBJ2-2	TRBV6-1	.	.	TGTGCCAGCAGTGAATGGGAGAGGACGAACACCGGGGAGCTGTTTTTT	CASSEWERTNTGELFF
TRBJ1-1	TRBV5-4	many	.	TGTGCCAGCAGCTTGGCGACTCGCACTGAAGCTTTCTTT	CASSLATRTEAFF
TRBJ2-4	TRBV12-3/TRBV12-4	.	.	TGTGCCAGCACTTTCGGAGACATTCAGTACTTC	CASTFGDIQYF
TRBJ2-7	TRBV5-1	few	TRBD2	TGCGCCAGCACCAGGGAGGGCTCCTACGAGCAGTACTTC	CASTREGSYEQYF
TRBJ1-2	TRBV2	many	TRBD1	TGTGCCAGCAGTGCCGGGACAGGGGTTATAACAGGCGCCTACACCTTC	CASSAGTGVITGAYTF
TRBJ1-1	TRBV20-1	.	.	TGCAGTGTCACCGTGGCGGACAGTGAAGCTTTCTTT	CSVTVADSEAFF
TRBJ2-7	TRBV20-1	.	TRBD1	TGCAGTGCTAGAGAAGGGACAGACAGCTCCTACGAGCAGTACTTC	CSAREGTDSSYEQYF
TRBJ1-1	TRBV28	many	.	TGTGCCAGCGATACGTCGGGGGGCTTGGCTGAAGCTTTCTTT	CASDTSGGLAEAFF
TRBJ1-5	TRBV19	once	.	TGTGCCAGTACCCCGGGACTGAACAATCAGCCCCAGCATTTT	CASTPGLNNQPQHF
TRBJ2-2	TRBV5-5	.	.	TGTGCCAGCAGCGCGGGACACGCGAACACCGGGGAGCTGTTTTTT	CASSAGHANTGELFF
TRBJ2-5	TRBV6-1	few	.	TGTGCCTCAGGGGGGGCGGGCGCTGGAGAGACCCAGTACTTC	CASGGAGAGETQYF
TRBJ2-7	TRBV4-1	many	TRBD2	TGCGCCAGCAGCCAAACTAGCGGGAGGGCCATGTACGAGCAGTACTTC	CASSQTSGRAMYEQYF